This TCR beta chain is drawn from a study of early T cells in non-severe SARS-CoV-2 infection. There are a few counts of this clonotype. Between the trimmed V and J ends, which lost 7 bases and 3 bases, there was a span of 8 bases. The CDR3 consists of 12 residues. Germline V gene sequence: CDR1 MNHEY, CDR2 SVGEGT. MiXCR, applied by TCRdb to the 5' RACE reads, yields one record per CDR3 protein. The sample consists of 55,000 to 70,000 distinct CDR3 sequences, roughly 4.9% of them appearing once. The receptor was derived from an adult who was a healthcare worker with PCR-confirmed SARS-CoV-2 infection or an uninfected control (not recorded which). The donor label of this sample is uncertain. The sample consisted of whole blood, taken at baseline. The chain recombines TRBV6-2 or TRBV6-3 with TRBJ2-3, with a possible D match to TRBD2 (5 bases). CDR3 loop: CASTRGTDTQYF. CDR3 DNA: TGTGCCAGCACTCGCGGGACAGATACGCAGTATTTT.